This T cell receptor (beta chain) is from a study of T cells in Graves' hyperthyroidism and ophthalmopathy. Findings of the study overall: Ophthalmopathy was model-predicted a median around 6.7 months pre-onset.

The CDR3 runs 20 residues. The V gene's germline CDR1 is ENHRY and CDR2 SYGVKD. V shed 2 bases and J 0 bases; nucleotides not matched to a gene: 16. In its sample, this clonotype was seen many times. Its antigen is unknown. Blood was drawn at first hyperthyroidism diagnosis, before any ophthalmopathy symptoms. Template material for amplifying TCR beta CDR3 regions consisted of RNA transcripts. First-round RT-PCR with HTBI primers amplified the TCR CDR3 region. TCRdb used MiXCR to reprocess the multiplex PCR reads, holding one entry per CDR3 protein. The sample has roughly 300,000 distinct CDR3 sequences; around 25% are singletons.

This sequence joins TRBV10-3 and TRBJ2-5; 9 nucleotides align to TRBD2. The sample taken for sequencing was blood. The source of this sequence is a man aged 35 to 55 with Graves' hyperthyroidism that later progressed to Graves' ophthalmopathy. The DNA of the CDR3 is TGTGCCATCAGTGAGGAGGCTAGCGGGAAAGAGCCGAAGTACCAAGAGACCCAGTACTTC. It specifies CAISEEASGKEPKYQETQYF.